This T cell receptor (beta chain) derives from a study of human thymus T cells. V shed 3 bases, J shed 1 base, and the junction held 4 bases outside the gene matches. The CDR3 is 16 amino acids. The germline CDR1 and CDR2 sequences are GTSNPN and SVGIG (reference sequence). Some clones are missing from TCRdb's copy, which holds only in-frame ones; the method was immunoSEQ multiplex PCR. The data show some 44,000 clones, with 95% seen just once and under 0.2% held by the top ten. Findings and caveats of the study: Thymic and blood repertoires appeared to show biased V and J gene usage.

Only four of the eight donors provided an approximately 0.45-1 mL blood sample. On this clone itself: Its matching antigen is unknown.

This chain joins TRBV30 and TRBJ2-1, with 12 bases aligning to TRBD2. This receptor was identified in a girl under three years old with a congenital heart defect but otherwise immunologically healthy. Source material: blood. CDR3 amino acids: CAWRRLAGESYNEQFF. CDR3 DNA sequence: TGTGCCTGGAGGAGACTAGCGGGAGAATCCTACAATGAGCAGTTCTTC.